This T cell receptor (beta chain) was captured by sequencing in a study of blood T cell repertoires in COVID-19. At the level of the study: Whether acute or convalescent, the COVID-19 samples came from the United States, Italy and Spain. Sources were T cells, B-cell-depleted T cells, or PBMCs; the material itself was cDNA or gDNA.

This CDR3 is 14 amino acids long. CDR1 and CDR2 (germline): LGHDT, YNNKEL (reference sequence). Trimming took off 1 base at V and 4 bases at J, with 8 bases between the two ends. The table came from immunoSEQ multiplex PCR; TCRdb's copy has only in-frame clones and leaves some out. The sample consists of roughly 80,000 clones, over 75% of them appearing once. The sequenced material came from peripheral blood. The clonotype originates from a human donor in a cohort sampled during active COVID-19. The rearrangement links TRBV3-1 (or the pseudogene TRBV3-2) to TRBJ1-3, with a tentative D call TRBD1 (5 bases). The CDR3 spells CASSQAGGGNTIYF. DNA of the CDR3: TGTGCCAGCAGCCAAGCGGGGGGGGGAAACACCATATATTTT.